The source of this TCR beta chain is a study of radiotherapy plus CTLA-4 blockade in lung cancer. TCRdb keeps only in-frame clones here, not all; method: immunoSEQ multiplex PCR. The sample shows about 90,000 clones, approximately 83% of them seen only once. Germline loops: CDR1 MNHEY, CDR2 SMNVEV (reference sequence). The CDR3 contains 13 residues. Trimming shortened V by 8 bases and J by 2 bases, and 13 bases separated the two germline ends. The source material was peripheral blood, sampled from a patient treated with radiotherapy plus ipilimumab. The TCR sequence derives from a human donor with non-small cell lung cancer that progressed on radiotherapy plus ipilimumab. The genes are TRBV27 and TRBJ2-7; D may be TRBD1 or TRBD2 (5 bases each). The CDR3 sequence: CASGVGVPYEQYF. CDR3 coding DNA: TGTGCCAGCGGCGTGGGGGTCCCCTACGAGCAGTACTTC.